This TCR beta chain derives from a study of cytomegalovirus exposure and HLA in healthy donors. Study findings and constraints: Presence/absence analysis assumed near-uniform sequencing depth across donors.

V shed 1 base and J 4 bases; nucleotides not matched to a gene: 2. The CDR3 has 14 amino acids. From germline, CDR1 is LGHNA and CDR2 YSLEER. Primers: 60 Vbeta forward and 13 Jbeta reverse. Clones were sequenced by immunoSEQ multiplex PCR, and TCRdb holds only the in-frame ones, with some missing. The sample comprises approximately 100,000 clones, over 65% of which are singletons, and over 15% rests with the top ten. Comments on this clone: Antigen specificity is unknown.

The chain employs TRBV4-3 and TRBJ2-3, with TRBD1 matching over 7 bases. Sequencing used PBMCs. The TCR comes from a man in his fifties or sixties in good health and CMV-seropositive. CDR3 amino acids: CASSQAQGADTQYF. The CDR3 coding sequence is TGCGCCAGCAGCCAAGCTCAGGGGGCAGATACGCAGTATTTT.